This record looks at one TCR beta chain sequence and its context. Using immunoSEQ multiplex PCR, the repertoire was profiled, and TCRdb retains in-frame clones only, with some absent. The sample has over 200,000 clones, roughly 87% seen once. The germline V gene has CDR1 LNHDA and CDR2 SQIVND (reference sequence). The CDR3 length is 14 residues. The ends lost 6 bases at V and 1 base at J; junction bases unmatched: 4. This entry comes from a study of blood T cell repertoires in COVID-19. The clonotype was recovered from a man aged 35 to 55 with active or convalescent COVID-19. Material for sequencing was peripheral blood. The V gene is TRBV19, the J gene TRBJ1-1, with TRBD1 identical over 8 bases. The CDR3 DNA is TGTGCCAGTAGCCACGGGACAGGGAACACTGAAGCTTTCTTT. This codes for CASSHGTGNTEAFF.